This T cell receptor (beta chain) comes out of a study of blood T cell repertoires in COVID-19. Across the whole study: Some COVID-19 samples were acute and others convalescent; all came from the United States, Italy and Spain. Sources were T cells, B-cell-depleted T cells, or PBMCs; the material itself was cDNA or gDNA.

Trimming cost V 6 bases and J 0 bases, with 9 bases left between them. The CDR3 runs to 14 residues. CDR1 is SGHAT, CDR2 FQNNGV, per germline. Per the original data handling: Reference gene primer amplification in the assay estimated nucleated cell counts. This table comes from immunoSEQ multiplex PCR, and its TCRdb copy is limited to in-frame clones, with some not included. V and J calls and clone size follow that table, whereas D and trimming were derived from the DNA. The sample lists about 160,000 clones, about 83% occurring once. This clonotype was sampled from a man aged 60-69 years with acute or convalescent COVID-19. The J gene is TRBJ2-1, the V gene TRBV11-2; the D is unclear. The specimen sequenced was peripheral blood. The CDR3: CASSLYSSYNEQFF. The CDR3 nucleotides are TGTGCCAGCAGTTTATACAGCTCCTACAATGAGCAGTTCTTC. Combining the CDR3 with reference TRBV11-2 and TRBJ2-1 gives the whole variable domain EAGVAQSPRYKIIEKRQSVAFWCNPISGHATLYWYQQILGQGPKLLIQFQNNGVVDDSQLPKDRFSAERLKGVDSTLKIQPAKLEDSAVYLCASSLYSSYNEQFFGPGTRLTVL.